This is a list of T cell receptor beta chains from one sample in a study. Via MiXCR, TCRdb re-called the RT-PCR reads, giving one row per CDR3 protein. The table includes about 680,000 distinct CDR3 sequences, 12% to 15% detected once. Sequencing was carried out using memory CD4+ T cells from blood. The receptors originated from a female donor in good health, serving as a healthy control. Each CDR3 is given with its conserved first and last residue. A D gene is named only where the DNA matches it firmly. Clone size is given for some rows only: seen once, a few or many times, or a class if the clone is expanded.

V gene: TRBV27
J gene: TRBJ1-2
clone size: .
D gene: TRBD1
CDR3 DNA: TGTGCCAGCAGTTTCCATGGACAGGGGGCCGGATATGGCTACACCTTC
CDR3 protein: CASSFHGQGAGYGYTF

V gene: TRBV12-5
J gene: TRBJ2-3
clone size: .
D gene: .
CDR3 DNA: TGTGCTAGTGCTACGGGGGTCGGGACCACAGATACGCAGTATTTT
CDR3 protein: CASATGVGTTDTQYF

V gene: TRBV27
J gene: TRBJ2-7
clone size: many
D gene: TRBD1
CDR3 DNA: TGTGCCAGCAGTCTAAACAGGGGGCGGGTGTACGAGCAGTACTTC
CDR3 protein: CASSLNRGRVYEQYF

V gene: TRBV7-9
J gene: TRBJ2-2
clone size: .
D gene: .
CDR3 DNA: TGTGCCAGCAGCTTGGGGGTTAGCTCCACCGGGGAGCTGTTTTTT
CDR3 protein: CASSLGVSSTGELFF

V gene: TRBV24-1
J gene: TRBJ1-1
clone size: few
D gene: .
CDR3 DNA: TGTGCCACCAGTGATAGGCGAGAGGTTGAAGCTTTCTTT
CDR3 protein: CATSDRREVEAFF

V gene: TRBV20-1
J gene: TRBJ2-7
clone size: many
D gene: .
CDR3 DNA: TGCAGTGCTAGGGACCCCCGAGGGAACGACTACGAGCAGTACTTC
CDR3 protein: CSARDPRGNDYEQYF

V gene: TRBV6-1
J gene: TRBJ1-5
clone size: few
D gene: .
CDR3 DNA: TGTGCCGCCCGACGGCAGGCTAGCAATCAGCCCCAGCATTTT
CDR3 protein: CAARRQASNQPQHF

V gene: TRBV5-1
J gene: TRBJ1-2
clone size: .
D gene: .
CDR3 DNA: TGCGCCAGCAGCAGGGGGTCGGACTATGGCTACACCTTC
CDR3 protein: CASSRGSDYGYTF

V gene: TRBV5-1
J gene: TRBJ2-1
clone size: .
D gene: .
CDR3 DNA: TGCGCCAGCAGCTTGGCCGTCAGTAATGAGCAGTTCTTC
CDR3 protein: CASSLAVSNEQFF

V gene: TRBV5-6
J gene: TRBJ2-5
clone size: many
D gene: TRBD1
CDR3 DNA: TGTGCCAGCAGCCCGTTGACAGGGTTGATGGAGACCCAGTACTTC
CDR3 protein: CASSPLTGLMETQYF

V gene: TRBV2
J gene: TRBJ2-6
clone size: few
D gene: .
CDR3 DNA: TGTGCCAGCAGTGACTTGGCAGCTGGGGCCAACGTCCTGACTTTC
CDR3 protein: CASSDLAAGANVLTF

V gene: TRBV11-1
J gene: TRBJ2-5
clone size: .
D gene: .
CDR3 DNA: TGTGCCAGCAGCTTCAGGGGCGACTCCCCCAAAGAGACCCAGTACTTC
CDR3 protein: CASSFRGDSPKETQYF

V gene: TRBV12-3/TRBV12-4
J gene: TRBJ2-2
clone size: once
D gene: .
CDR3 DNA: TGTGCCAGCAGACCCCCGACAAGATTCACCGGGGAGCTGTTTTTT
CDR3 protein: CASRPPTRFTGELFF

V gene: TRBV12-3/TRBV12-4
J gene: TRBJ1-5
clone size: many
D gene: .
CDR3 DNA: TGTGCCAGCAGCGAGGGGGGGGACAATCAGCCCCAGCATTTT
CDR3 protein: CASSEGGDNQPQHF

V gene: TRBV11-2
J gene: TRBJ2-1
clone size: many
D gene: .
CDR3 DNA: TGTGCCAGCAGCCTCACCGTACGGCAGGATGAGCAGTTCTTC
CDR3 protein: CASSLTVRQDEQFF

V gene: TRBV7-2
J gene: TRBJ2-1
clone size: .
D gene: TRBD1
CDR3 DNA: TGTGCCAGCAGCTCCCAGGGGGCATCCTACAATGAGCAGTTCTTC
CDR3 protein: CASSSQGASYNEQFF

V gene: TRBV5-1
J gene: TRBJ2-1
clone size: many
D gene: .
CDR3 DNA: TGCGCCAGCAGCTCTGAGGGCTCCTACAATGAGCAGTTCTTC
CDR3 protein: CASSSEGSYNEQFF

V gene: TRBV30
J gene: TRBJ2-7
clone size: few
D gene: TRBD2
CDR3 DNA: TGTGCCTGGAGTGAGGGAGGGGTTTACGAGCAGTACTTC
CDR3 protein: CAWSEGGVYEQYF

V gene: TRBV4-3
J gene: TRBJ2-5
clone size: many
D gene: TRBD2
CDR3 DNA: TGCGCCAGCAGCCGGGGACTAGCGGGAGTCGGAGAGACCCAGTACTTC
CDR3 protein: CASSRGLAGVGETQYF

V gene: TRBV4-1
J gene: TRBJ2-1
clone size: .
D gene: TRBD2
CDR3 DNA: TGCGCCAGCAGCCAAAATCCCGCGACTAGCAACCATGAGCAGTTCTTC
CDR3 protein: CASSQNPATSNHEQFF

V gene: TRBV28
J gene: TRBJ2-7
clone size: few
D gene: .
CDR3 DNA: TGTGCCAGCAGCCTTCGCCCCAGCCGGGCGGGCTACTCCTCCAAATACTACGAGCAGTACTTC
CDR3 protein: CASSLRPSRAGYSSKYYEQYF

V gene: TRBV15
J gene: TRBJ2-1
clone size: once
D gene: .
CDR3 DNA: TGTGCCACCAGCAGACGAGGCTCTAGCGAGGGGGCTTTTGGAAATGAGCAGTTCTTC
CDR3 protein: CATSRRGSSEGAFGNEQFF

V gene: TRBV5-6
J gene: TRBJ2-3
clone size: many
D gene: .
CDR3 DNA: TGTGCCAGCAGCTTGTTCGGCGCAACAGATACGCAGTATTTT
CDR3 protein: CASSLFGATDTQYF

V gene: TRBV12-3/TRBV12-4
J gene: TRBJ2-1
clone size: .
D gene: .
CDR3 DNA: TGTGCCAGCAGCCAGCAAAGAGGCTCTGCGTCAGAATTCTTC
CDR3 protein: CASSQQRGSASEFF

V gene: TRBV10-3
J gene: TRBJ1-5
clone size: few
D gene: TRBD1
CDR3 DNA: TGTGCCATCAGTGAGGCACTAGAGGCAGGGGGCGAGAGCAATCAGCCCCAGCATTTT
CDR3 protein: CAISEALEAGGESNQPQHF

V gene: TRBV12-3/TRBV12-4
J gene: TRBJ2-5
clone size: .
D gene: .
CDR3 DNA: TGTGCCAGCAGTTTAGGGCTACGTCACCAAGAGACCCAGTACTTC
CDR3 protein: CASSLGLRHQETQYF

V gene: TRBV4-3
J gene: TRBJ2-6
clone size: .
D gene: .
CDR3 DNA: TGCGCCAGCAGCCAAGTTCCGGGCTCTGGGGCCAACGTCCTGACTTTC
CDR3 protein: CASSQVPGSGANVLTF

V gene: TRBV15
J gene: TRBJ1-2
clone size: few
D gene: .
CDR3 DNA: TGTGCCACCAGCAGAACGACGGGGGGTAACTATGGCTACACCTTC
CDR3 protein: CATSRTTGGNYGYTF

V gene: TRBV7-2
J gene: TRBJ2-2
clone size: few
D gene: TRBD2
CDR3 DNA: TGTGCCAGCAGCCTACCTAGCGGGAGAGGCACCGGGGAGCTGTTTTTT
CDR3 protein: CASSLPSGRGTGELFF

V gene: TRBV6-6
J gene: TRBJ1-2
clone size: many
D gene: .
CDR3 DNA: TGTGCCAGCAGTCAATCCCAACAGGCCTTTAACTATGGCTACACCTTC
CDR3 protein: CASSQSQQAFNYGYTF

V gene: TRBV20-1
J gene: TRBJ2-5
clone size: .
D gene: .
CDR3 DNA: TGCAGTGCTAGAGACTATAGGGGAGAGACCCAGTACTTC
CDR3 protein: CSARDYRGETQYF

V gene: TRBV11-2
J gene: TRBJ2-4
clone size: .
D gene: TRBD1
CDR3 DNA: TGTGCCAGCAGCTCTACAGGGGTTGGCATTCAGTACTTC
CDR3 protein: CASSSTGVGIQYF

V gene: TRBV12-3/TRBV12-4
J gene: TRBJ1-1
clone size: many
D gene: .
CDR3 DNA: TGTGCCAGCAGTGTAGGGTGGTACACTGAAGCTTTCTTT
CDR3 protein: CASSVGWYTEAFF

V gene: TRBV5-6
J gene: TRBJ2-5
clone size: .
D gene: .
CDR3 DNA: TGTGCCAGCAGCTTGCGTTTGGGGAGCCAAGAGACCCAGTACTTC
CDR3 protein: CASSLRLGSQETQYF

V gene: TRBV5-6
J gene: TRBJ2-5
clone size: many
D gene: .
CDR3 DNA: TGTGCCAGCAGCTTACAGGGAGCGGAGACCCAGTACTTC
CDR3 protein: CASSLQGAETQYF

V gene: TRBV3-1
J gene: TRBJ1-1
clone size: .
D gene: .
CDR3 DNA: TGTGCCAGCTACGGAGGGACTTACACTGAAGCTTTCTTT
CDR3 protein: CASYGGTYTEAFF

V gene: TRBV12-5
J gene: TRBJ1-6
clone size: few
D gene: TRBD1
CDR3 DNA: TGTGCTAGTGGTCCTGTCAGGGGGCGCCCCTATAATTCACCCCTCCACTTT
CDR3 protein: CASGPVRGRPYNSPLHF

V gene: TRBV2
J gene: TRBJ2-3
clone size: many
D gene: .
CDR3 DNA: TGTGCCAGCAGTGGAGACGCGAGCACAGATACGCAGTATTTT
CDR3 protein: CASSGDASTDTQYF

V gene: TRBV7-2
J gene: TRBJ2-3
clone size: many
D gene: .
CDR3 DNA: TGTGCCAGCAGCTTGGACTACACAGATACGCAGTATTTT
CDR3 protein: CASSLDYTDTQYF

V gene: TRBV20-1
J gene: TRBJ1-1
clone size: many
D gene: TRBD1
CDR3 DNA: TGCAGTGCTAGAGATCCAGGGGGATTGGGGACTGAAGCTTTCTTT
CDR3 protein: CSARDPGGLGTEAFF

V gene: TRBV5-1
J gene: TRBJ2-7
clone size: .
D gene: .
CDR3 DNA: TGCGCCAGCAGCTACCTTAAAGGGTCCGAGCAGTACTTC
CDR3 protein: CASSYLKGSEQYF

V gene: TRBV20-1
J gene: TRBJ1-5
clone size: many
D gene: .
CDR3 DNA: TGCAGTGCTACAGATAGCAATCAGCCCCAGCATTTT
CDR3 protein: CSATDSNQPQHF

V gene: TRBV2
J gene: TRBJ2-4
clone size: .
D gene: TRBD2
CDR3 DNA: TGTGCCAGCAGTACTAGCGGGACGACAAACATTCAGTACTTC
CDR3 protein: CASSTSGTTNIQYF

V gene: TRBV5-1
J gene: TRBJ2-2
clone size: many
D gene: .
CDR3 DNA: TGCGCCAGCAGCTACACGACTGCTACCGGGGAGCTGTTTTTT
CDR3 protein: CASSYTTATGELFF

V gene: TRBV15
J gene: TRBJ2-1
clone size: many
D gene: TRBD1
CDR3 DNA: TGTGCCACCAGCAGAAGGGACAGCCAGAATGAGCAGTTCTTC
CDR3 protein: CATSRRDSQNEQFF

V gene: TRBV14
J gene: TRBJ2-1
clone size: .
D gene: TRBD2
CDR3 DNA: TGTGCCAGCAGCCCCCAAAGCGGGAGCGTCTACAATGAGCAGTTCTTC
CDR3 protein: CASSPQSGSVYNEQFF

V gene: TRBV3-1
J gene: TRBJ1-1
clone size: many
D gene: .
CDR3 DNA: TGTGCCAGCAGCCAAGGTCACTACTTGAACACTGAAGCTTTCTTT
CDR3 protein: CASSQGHYLNTEAFF

V gene: TRBV7-7
J gene: TRBJ2-3
clone size: few
D gene: TRBD1
CDR3 DNA: TGTGCCAGCAGCTCCGGACAGGGGTCGTATACGCAGTATTTT
CDR3 protein: CASSSGQGSYTQYF

V gene: TRBV4-3
J gene: TRBJ1-1
clone size: many
D gene: .
CDR3 DNA: TGCGCCAGCAGCCAAGAACGGCAGAACACTGAAGCTTTCTTT
CDR3 protein: CASSQERQNTEAFF

V gene: TRBV7-9
J gene: TRBJ2-3
clone size: many
D gene: .
CDR3 DNA: TGTGCCAGCAGCTACGGAGGGACTCTTCCCACAGATACGCAGTATTTT
CDR3 protein: CASSYGGTLPTDTQYF